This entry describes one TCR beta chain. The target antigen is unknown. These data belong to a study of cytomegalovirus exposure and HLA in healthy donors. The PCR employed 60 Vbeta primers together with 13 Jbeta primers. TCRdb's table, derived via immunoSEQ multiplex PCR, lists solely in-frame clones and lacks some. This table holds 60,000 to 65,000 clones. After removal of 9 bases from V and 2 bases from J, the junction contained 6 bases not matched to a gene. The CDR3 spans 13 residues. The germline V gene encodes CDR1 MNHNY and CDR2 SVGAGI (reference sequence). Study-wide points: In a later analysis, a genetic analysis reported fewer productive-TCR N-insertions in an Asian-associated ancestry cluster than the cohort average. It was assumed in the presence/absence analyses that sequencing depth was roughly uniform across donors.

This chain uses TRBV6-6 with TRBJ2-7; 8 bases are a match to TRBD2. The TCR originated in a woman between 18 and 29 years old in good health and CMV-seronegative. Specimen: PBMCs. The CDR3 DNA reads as TGTGCCAGTTCCGGGACTAGAGCCTACGAGCAGTACTTC. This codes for CASSGTRAYEQYF.